This is a list of T cell receptor beta chains from one sample in a study of blood T cells in healthy people across ages. TCRdb itself ran the 5' RACE reads through MiXCR, one entry per CDR3 protein. Here the sample spans hundreds of thousands of distinct CDR3 sequences, around 21% being singletons. Sequenced material: blood. The receptor source for this set is a man between 65 and 85 years old in good health. CDR3s include the opening cysteine and the closing phenylalanine or tryptophan. A D gene is named only where the DNA matches it firmly.

cdr3_length: 13
d_call: .
j_call: TRBJ2-1
v_call: TRBV10-3
cdr3_aa: CATYAGPDNEQFF

cdr3_length: 12
d_call: .
j_call: TRBJ1-1
v_call: TRBV10-3
cdr3_aa: CAIRELNTEAFF

cdr3_length: 13
d_call: TRBD1
j_call: TRBJ1-2
v_call: TRBV3-1
cdr3_aa: CASSQTGDGGYTF

cdr3_length: 13
d_call: .
j_call: TRBJ2-1
v_call: TRBV7-7
cdr3_aa: CASSLKGSGEQFF

cdr3_length: 13
d_call: TRBD2
j_call: TRBJ2-7
v_call: TRBV18
cdr3_aa: CASSISGSYEQYF

cdr3_length: 13
d_call: .
j_call: TRBJ2-7
v_call: TRBV10-3
cdr3_aa: CAISHPGPYEQYF

cdr3_length: 15
d_call: TRBD1
j_call: TRBJ1-1
v_call: TRBV29-1
cdr3_aa: CSVEVFDRGGTEAFF

cdr3_length: 13
d_call: .
j_call: TRBJ2-5
v_call: TRBV5-1
cdr3_aa: CASSLAHQETQYF

cdr3_length: 14
d_call: .
j_call: .
v_call: TRBV18
cdr3_aa: CASSPGRPAYEQYF

cdr3_length: 15
d_call: .
j_call: TRBJ2-5
v_call: TRBV12-3/TRBV12-4
cdr3_aa: CASSDWGLNSETQYF

cdr3_length: 16
d_call: TRBD1
j_call: TRBJ2-3
v_call: TRBV20-1
cdr3_aa: CSAPTDPGQGTDTQYF

cdr3_length: 13
d_call: .
j_call: .
v_call: TRBV5-1
cdr3_aa: CASSLEAGFEQYF

cdr3_length: 16
d_call: TRBD1
j_call: TRBJ2-1
v_call: TRBV20-1
cdr3_aa: CSAREGHRGSYNEQFF

cdr3_length: 13
d_call: .
j_call: .
v_call: TRBV7-2
cdr3_aa: CASSLGEFTEQYF

cdr3_length: 16
d_call: .
j_call: TRBJ2-2
v_call: TRBV11-2
cdr3_aa: CASFPLPGLDTGELFF

cdr3_length: 14
d_call: .
j_call: TRBJ2-3
v_call: TRBV24-1
cdr3_aa: CATSDFVKSTTQYF

cdr3_length: 13
d_call: TRBD2
j_call: TRBJ2-5
v_call: TRBV10-3
cdr3_aa: CAIGAGESETQYF

cdr3_length: 17
d_call: .
j_call: TRBJ1-1
v_call: TRBV11-2
cdr3_aa: CASSLAGLTTSNTEAFF

cdr3_length: 19
d_call: .
j_call: TRBJ2-6
v_call: TRBV28
cdr3_aa: CASSGSWWSGGSGANVLTF

cdr3_length: 12
d_call: .
j_call: TRBJ2-1
v_call: TRBV6-2/TRBV6-3
cdr3_aa: CASSYGGLEQFF

cdr3_length: 15
d_call: .
j_call: TRBJ1-2
v_call: TRBV7-9
cdr3_aa: CASSSWTSLVGGYTF

cdr3_length: 14
d_call: TRBD2
j_call: TRBJ2-1
v_call: TRBV28
cdr3_aa: CASREGLAGSEQFF

cdr3_length: 15
d_call: TRBD1
j_call: .
v_call: TRBV12-3/TRBV12-4
cdr3_aa: CASSSDRVTGNEQFF

cdr3_length: 16
d_call: TRBD1
j_call: TRBJ2-5
v_call: TRBV24-1
cdr3_aa: CATSDPGTGVSETQYF

cdr3_length: 15
d_call: TRBD2
j_call: TRBJ2-3
v_call: TRBV20-1
cdr3_aa: CSALTSGRNTDTQYF

cdr3_length: 15
d_call: TRBD2
j_call: .
v_call: TRBV5-1
cdr3_aa: CASSLAGTSGSEQYF

cdr3_length: 12
d_call: .
j_call: TRBJ2-5
v_call: TRBV25-1
cdr3_aa: CASRGHEETQYF

cdr3_length: 15
d_call: .
j_call: TRBJ1-5
v_call: TRBV20-1
cdr3_aa: CSAVSGSTFNQPQHF

cdr3_length: 16
d_call: .
j_call: TRBJ2-7
v_call: TRBV6-2/TRBV6-3
cdr3_aa: CASSYSQRSLSYEQYF

cdr3_length: 18
d_call: TRBD2
j_call: TRBJ2-1
v_call: TRBV28
cdr3_aa: CASQGTSGSWSSYNEQFF

cdr3_length: 14
d_call: .
j_call: TRBJ2-7
v_call: TRBV20-1
cdr3_aa: CSANYGGGKCEQYF

cdr3_length: 14
d_call: .
j_call: TRBJ1-3
v_call: TRBV20-1
cdr3_aa: CSAAPGPAGNTIYF

cdr3_length: 15
d_call: TRBD2
j_call: .
v_call: TRBV7-2
cdr3_aa: CASVRRAGGGDEQFF

cdr3_length: 13
d_call: .
j_call: TRBJ2-5
v_call: TRBV5-1
cdr3_aa: CASSPGPQEAQYF

cdr3_length: 13
d_call: .
j_call: TRBJ1-1
v_call: TRBV25-1
cdr3_aa: CASSDPGVTEAFF

cdr3_length: 12
d_call: .
j_call: .
v_call: TRBV20-1
cdr3_aa: CSARGLGDEQFF

cdr3_length: 15
d_call: .
j_call: TRBJ2-3
v_call: TRBV24-1
cdr3_aa: CATSIEGSSTDTQYF

cdr3_length: 14
d_call: .
j_call: TRBJ1-3
v_call: TRBV2
cdr3_aa: CASSGDISGNTTYF

cdr3_length: 13
d_call: TRBD1
j_call: TRBJ2-7
v_call: TRBV29-1
cdr3_aa: CSVRTGGSYEQYF

cdr3_length: 15
d_call: TRBD1
j_call: TRBJ1-6
v_call: TRBV4-1
cdr3_aa: CASSQQGGYNSPLHF

cdr3_length: 14
d_call: .
j_call: TRBJ2-7
v_call: TRBV7-9
cdr3_aa: CASSLGQTPLEQYF

cdr3_length: 14
d_call: .
j_call: TRBJ2-4
v_call: TRBV5-5
cdr3_aa: CASSPAIAKNIQYF

cdr3_length: 16
d_call: TRBD2
j_call: TRBJ2-5
v_call: TRBV4-2
cdr3_aa: CASSQDSGGRTETQYF

cdr3_length: 15
d_call: .
j_call: TRBJ2-5
v_call: TRBV20-1
cdr3_aa: CSARSFGGVEETQYF